The 14 T cell receptor beta chains below come from one sample, sequenced in a study of cytomegalovirus exposure and HLA in healthy donors. The PCR had 60 Vbeta and 13 Jbeta primers. Sequenced by immunoSEQ multiplex PCR; TCRdb stores in-frame clones only, minus some. In the table there are more than 110,000 clones, more than 70% of which are singletons. The material sequenced was PBMCs. Every receptor here comes from a man aged 45-65 years in good health and CMV-seronegative.

This clone was detected only a few times. V is TRBV4-1 and J is TRBJ1-6; 9 bases align to TRBD1. CDR3 length: 15 amino acids. Per germline, CDR1 MGHRA and CDR2 YSYEKL. V lost 4 bases, J lost 5 bases, and 3 bases stayed unmatched. CDR3 amino acids: CASSLRDRDNSPLHF. The CDR3 DNA sequence: TGCGCCAGCAGCCTCCGGGACAGGGATAATTCACCCCTCCACTTT.

The chain joins TRBV27 to TRBJ1-5; D unresolved. The CDR3 has 13 residues. Germline V gene lookup returns CDR1 MNHEY and CDR2 SMNVEV (reference sequence). V lost 3 bases to trimming and J lost 2 bases, with 5 bases between them. Here the CDR3 DNA reads TGTGCCAGCAGTTTTTATGGCAATCAGCCCCAGCATTTT. Its protein product is CASSFYGNQPQHF.

The V gene is TRBV4-1, the J gene TRBJ2-7; TRBD2 aligns across 12 bases. The CDR3 runs to 19 residues. From germline, CDR1 is MGHRA and CDR2 YSYEKL. V lost 3 bases and J lost 2; bases outside the gene matches: 14. Written as DNA, the CDR3 is TGCGCCAGCAGCCACACCGAGGGGGCACTAGCGGGAGGCGCCTACGAGCAGTACTTC. It is translated as CASSHTEGALAGGAYEQYF.

This chain connects TRBV6-1 to TRBJ2-3; D uncertain. Germline-derived CDR1 and CDR2 are MNHNS and SASEGT. The V and J ends lost 8 bases and 2 bases respectively, with 11 bases between them. The CDR3 runs 13 residues. As DNA, the CDR3 is TGTGCCAGCTCTTGGCAGGTCACAGATACGCAGTATTTT. Protein product: CASSWQVTDTQYF.

The V and J genes are TRBV6-1 and TRBJ2-7, with TRBD2 matching 9 bases. From germline, CDR1 is MNHNS and CDR2 SASEGT. Trimming removed 6 bases from V and 6 bases from J; junction bases left unmatched: 12. There are 15 residues in the CDR3. CDR3 in DNA: TGTGCCAGCAGCGACCAGAGTAGCGGGGGCCCCGAGCAGTACTTC. Encoded protein: CASSDQSSGGPEQYF.

The chain has TRBV29-1 and TRBJ1-2; 7 positions match TRBD1. CDR1 SQVTM and CDR2 ANQGSEA come from the germline V gene. The CDR3 covers 16 residues. V shed 4 bases, J shed 0 bases, and the junction held 11 bases outside the gene matches. CDR3 sequence reads: CSVVADRATSNYGYTF. CDR3 coding DNA: TGCAGCGTTGTTGCCGACAGGGCAACCTCTAACTATGGCTACACCTTC.

V and J are TRBV7-2 and TRBJ1-1; perhaps TRBD1 as D (5 bases). Between the trimmed V and J ends, which lost 5 bases and 1 base, there was a span of 11 bases. Germline V lookup: CDR1 SGHTA, CDR2 FQGNSA. This CDR3 has 14 residues. CDR3 coding DNA: TGTGCCAGCAGCCTGGAAGGGGCGAACACTGAAGCTTTCTTT. Protein product: CASSLEGANTEAFF.

The rearrangement joins TRBV9 to TRBJ1-1, with TRBD1 as a possible D gene (5 bases). V was clipped by 2 bases and J by 3 bases, with 8 bases between them. Germline V gene data show CDR1 as SGDLS and CDR2 as YYNGEE. This CDR3 spans 13 amino acids. The CDR3 here is CASSVRQYTEAFF. CDR3 bases: TGTGCCAGCAGCGTGAGACAGTACACTGAAGCTTTCTTT.

This chain connects TRBV29-1 to TRBJ2-1; D possibly corresponds to TRBD2 (6 bases). Germline assignment: CDR1 SQVTM and CDR2 ANQGSEA. This CDR3 is 12 amino acids long. Trimming stripped 0 bases from V and 7 bases from J, with 7 bases between. The CDR3 sequence is CSVEELANEQFF. The CDR3 bases are TGCAGCGTTGAAGAACTAGCAAATGAGCAGTTCTTC.

V gene TRBV10-1 combines with J gene TRBJ1-2; 8 bases match TRBD1. Unmatched junction bases numbered 9, after V lost 5 bases and J lost 4 bases. The CDR3 has 15 amino acids. Germline CDR1 WNHNN, CDR2 SYGVQD (reference sequence). The CDR3 DNA reads as TGCGCCAGCAGTCCGGACAGGGAGTATCTCTATGGCTACACCTTC. It codes for CASSPDREYLYGYTF.

Comments on this clone: In the same sample, other DNA sequences code for this CDR3. This chain connects TRBV5-1 to TRBJ1-5; no reliable D call. This CDR3 region has 13 residues. Germline-derived CDR1 and CDR2 are SGHRS and YFSETQ. Deletions cut 4 bases from V and 5 bases from J, with 10 bases between. The CDR3 DNA reads TGCGCCAGCAGCGCGGGTGGGGATCAGCCCCAGCATTTT. Translating gives CASSAGGDQPQHF.

The V and J genes are TRBV29-1 and TRBJ1-2; D is perhaps TRBD1 (5 bases). This CDR3 spans 13 amino acids. CDR1 is SQVTM and CDR2 is ANQGSEA in the germline V gene. V gave up 5 bases and J gave up 5 bases, with 15 bases separating them. Here the CDR3 reads CSVPILGQYGYTF. CDR3 sequence (DNA): TGCAGCGTTCCGATCTTGGGGCAGTATGGCTACACCTTC.

The V gene is TRBV11-3, the J gene TRBJ1-1; 8 nucleotides line up with TRBD1. Germline V gene data show CDR1 as SGHNT and CDR2 as YENEEA. With 4 bases clipped from V and 0 bases from J, the junction kept 4 bases outside the gene matches. CDR3 size: 15 residues. CDR3 amino acids: CASSSRGPLNTEAFF. In DNA, the CDR3 is TGTGCCAGCAGCTCCAGGGGGCCTTTGAACACTGAAGCTTTCTTT. Full variable domain (missing parts from reference TRBV11-3 and TRBJ1-1): EAGVVQSPRYKIIEKKQPVAFWCNPISGHNTLYWYLQNLGQGPELLIRYENEEAVDDSQLPKDRFSAERLKGVDSTLKIQPAELGDSAVYLCASSSRGPLNTEAFFGQGTRLTVV.

Only a few counts were recorded for this clone. The chain employs TRBV9 and TRBJ2-3; 14 nucleotides match TRBD2. The CDR3 totals 20 residues. Looked up from germline, CDR1 is SGDLS and CDR2 is YYNGEE. The V gene end was trimmed by 4 bases and the J gene end by 0 bases; junction bases not matched to a gene: 13. The CDR3 DNA reads TGTGCCAGCAGCCCCCTGCGGACTAGCGGGAGGCCCACTAGCACAGATACGCAGTATTTT. It translates to CASSPLRTSGRPTSTDTQYF.